The rows below give T cell receptor beta chains drawn from one sample of a study of T-cell memory formation after mild COVID-19. Each CDR3 protein is one row after TCRdb ran MiXCR on the 5' RACE reads. The sample shows roughly 250,000 distinct CDR3 sequences, around 17% of them seen only once. Sequencing was performed on PBMCs or a T cell subset sorted from them (not recorded which). All receptors derive from a man aged 18 to 30 who had mild COVID-19 (a few samples of this study predate the infection). Cell type and time point are not known. Both conserved end residues are part of each CDR3. A D gene is named only where the DNA matches it firmly. The listing skips clone size in some rows; elsewhere it reads once, few, many or a size class.

J | D | V | size | DNA | CDR3
TRBJ2-3 | NA | TRBV6-4 | NA | TGTGCCAGCAGAGTCGGGCCAGCCACAGATACGCAGTATTTT | CASRVGPATDTQYF
TRBJ1-5 | NA | TRBV7-8 | NA | TGTGCCAGCAGCCACAGGGACCAGCCCCAGCATTTT | CASSHRDQPQHF
TRBJ1-5 | NA | TRBV6-5 | many | TGTGCCAGCAGCCCTGGGAGGAATCAGCCCCAGCATTTT | CASSPGRNQPQHF
TRBJ2-6 | NA | TRBV9 | many | TGTGCCAGCAGCGTAGCTTCTGGGGCCAACGTCCTGACTTTC | CASSVASGANVLTF
TRBJ1-5 | NA | TRBV20-1 | NA | TGCAGTGCTAGAGAGGATAGCAATCAGCCCCAGCATTTT | CSAREDSNQPQHF
TRBJ2-3 | NA | TRBV20-1 | NA | TGCAGTGCTCCTGTGGGGGGATCTAGCACAGATACGCAGTATTTT | CSAPVGGSSTDTQYF
TRBJ2-3 | TRBD2 | TRBV5-1 | NA | TGCGCCAGCAGCTACGGGACTAGCGGGGATCATACGCAGTATTTT | CASSYGTSGDHTQYF
TRBJ1-1 | TRBD1 | TRBV6-6 | NA | TGTGCCAGCAGTGAACCCGGGACAGGGAACACTGAAGCTTTCTTT | CASSEPGTGNTEAFF
TRBJ2-3 | NA | TRBV7-2 | NA | TGTGCCAGCAGCCAGGTGGGTCCGGATACGCAGTATTTT | CASSQVGPDTQYF
TRBJ1-5 | NA | TRBV7-2 | many | TGTGCCAGCAGCTCCAGCAGGGGTGGCAATCAGCCCCAGCATTTT | CASSSSRGGNQPQHF
TRBJ2-6 | TRBD1 | TRBV10-3 | NA | TGTGCCATCAGGGGGACAGGGGGTTCCGCCTCTGGGGCCAACGTCCTGACTTTC | CAIRGTGGSASGANVLTF
TRBJ1-1 | NA | TRBV6-1 | few | TGTGCCAGCAGTGGCAGCCTCGGGGCTTTCTTT | CASSGSLGAFF
TRBJ2-4 | NA | TRBV2 | NA | TGTGCCAGCAGTGCTCGGCTTATAGCCAAAAACATTCAGTACTTC | CASSARLIAKNIQYF
TRBJ2-2 | NA | TRBV11-2 | few | TGTGCCAGCAGTCGGAGGGGAGCCGGGGAGCTGTTTTTT | CASSRRGAGELFF
TRBJ2-5 | NA | TRBV15 | few | TGTGCCACCAGCAGAGGAGCGGCCCAAGAGACCCAGTACTTC | CATSRGAAQETQYF
TRBJ1-5 | NA | TRBV6-5 | NA | TGTGCCAGCAGTGTCACGGTTGGCCAGCCCCAGCATTTT | CASSVTVGQPQHF
TRBJ1-1 | NA | TRBV5-1 | few | TGCGCCAGCAGCTTTGGCCCGGGCTACGTCCCCGACACTGAAGCTTTCTTT | CASSFGPGYVPDTEAFF
TRBJ2-7 | NA | TRBV15 | NA | TGTGCCACCAGCTCCATCGGGGTCAGGGGCTCCTACGAGCAGTACTTC | CATSSIGVRGSYEQYF
TRBJ2-2 | NA | TRBV5-1 | many | TGCGCCAGCAGCAAGACTAGAAACACCGGGGAGCTGTTTTTT | CASSKTRNTGELFF
TRBJ2-2 | NA | TRBV10-3 | few | TGTGCCACCCAGAATCCTGGGACACCGAACACCGGGGAGCTGTTTTTT | CATQNPGTPNTGELFF
TRBJ1-4 | TRBD1 | TRBV4-1 | few | TGCGCCAGCAGCCAAGGGGGCAGGGGGAGATATGAAAAACTGTTTTTT | CASSQGGRGRYEKLFF
TRBJ2-3 | TRBD1 | TRBV5-4 | few | TGTGCCAGCAGCCCTACACTGACAGGGGGCCGAACAGATACGCAGTATTTT | CASSPTLTGGRTDTQYF
TRBJ1-6 | NA | TRBV2 | few | TGTGCCAGCAGGACTATGGGGGAAAATTCACCCCTCCACTTT | CASRTMGENSPLHF
TRBJ2-1 | NA | TRBV7-9 | NA | TGTGCCAGCAGCTTTTTCCGGACTTCCTACAATGAGCAGTTCTTC | CASSFFRTSYNEQFF
TRBJ1-3 | NA | TRBV20-1 | few | TGCAGTGCCCAGAACCGCCACTCTGGAAACACCATATATTTT | CSAQNRHSGNTIYF
TRBJ2-5 | NA | TRBV7-9 | many | TGTGCCAGCAGCGCCGACTGGAGACAAGAGACCCAGTACTTC | CASSADWRQETQYF
TRBJ1-5 | NA | TRBV29-1 | many | TGCAGCGTCGCCGATGGGGTCCTTGGCAATCAGCCCCAGCATTTT | CSVADGVLGNQPQHF
TRBJ1-2 | NA | TRBV12-3/TRBV12-4 | NA | TGTGCCAGTGCCACAAACCCAGGGTATGGCTACACCTTC | CASATNPGYGYTF
TRBJ2-7 | NA | TRBV7-9 | few | TGTGCCAGCAGCCGAAGGGACCTGGGCGAGCAGTACTTC | CASSRRDLGEQYF
TRBJ2-5 | TRBD2 | TRBV9 | many | TGTGCCAGCAGCGTGGGGACTAGCGACCAAGAGACCCAGTACTTC | CASSVGTSDQETQYF
TRBJ1-2 | NA | TRBV7-2 | few | TGTGCCAGCAGCTCCCCGGAGGCCAGTACTGGCTACACCTTC | CASSSPEASTGYTF
TRBJ1-1 | NA | TRBV12-3/TRBV12-4 | few | TGTGCCAGCAGTTTAGCGCGCTGGGAGGTCTTCTTT | CASSLARWEVFF
TRBJ1-6 | NA | TRBV7-2 | few | TGTGCCAGCAGCTTAGTAACGAGTAATTCACCCCTCCACTTT | CASSLVTSNSPLHF
TRBJ1-3 | NA | TRBV5-1 | NA | TGCGCCAGCAGCTTACGGGGCCGCGACTCTGGAAACACCATATATTTT | CASSLRGRDSGNTIYF
TRBJ1-1 | TRBD1 | TRBV4-2 | NA | TGTGCCAGCAGCCGTAACAGGGGGAATGGCGCTGAAGCTTTCTTT | CASSRNRGNGAEAFF
TRBJ2-3 | NA | TRBV7-9 | NA | TGTGCCAGCAGCTTATTAGGTATTGGAGATACGCAGTATTTT | CASSLLGIGDTQYF
TRBJ2-7 | TRBD2 | TRBV27 | many | TGTGCCAGCAGGAGGACTAGCGGCTACGAGCAGTACTTC | CASRRTSGYEQYF
TRBJ1-2 | TRBD1 | TRBV28 | NA | TGTGCCAGCAGTTTAAGGGACAGACCTAACTATGGCTACACCTTC | CASSLRDRPNYGYTF
TRBJ1-4 | NA | TRBV19 | NA | TGTGCCAGTAAATGGGCTCGAGCAACTAATGAAAAACTGTTTTTT | CASKWARATNEKLFF
TRBJ2-7 | NA | TRBV20-1 | NA | TGCAGTGCTAGGTATAACTTAGGGGGAGCGTCCTACGAGCAGTACTTC | CSARYNLGGASYEQYF
TRBJ1-5 | NA | TRBV7-2 | few | TGTGCCAGCAGCTTTGGGGCGGGCGGCAATCAGCCCCAGCATTTT | CASSFGAGGNQPQHF
TRBJ2-1 | TRBD1 | TRBV12-3/TRBV12-4 | NA | TGTGCCAGCAGCCAAGGACAGGGGGCGGGTGAGCAGTTCTTC | CASSQGQGAGEQFF
TRBJ2-3 | TRBD2 | TRBV7-2 | few | TGTGCCAGCAGGGGACTAGCGGGGGGAACAGATACGCAGTATTTT | CASRGLAGGTDTQYF
TRBJ1-1 | NA | TRBV5-1 | NA | TGCGCCAGCAGTCTCTCCGGGTCCCTGAACACTGAAGCTTTCTTT | CASSLSGSLNTEAFF
TRBJ1-2 | NA | TRBV28 | NA | TGTGCCAGCCTCCATAGGGGACTTGGATGGGGAGGTGGCTACACCTTC | CASLHRGLGWGGGYTF
TRBJ2-5 | NA | TRBV7-9 | NA | TGTGCCAGCAGCCGAAGGAGGGGGCAAAGGCAAGAGACCCAGTACTTC | CASSRRRGQRQETQYF
TRBJ2-2 | NA | TRBV18 | few | TGTGCCAGCTCCCTCGACTCAGGGAGCACCGGGGAGCTGTTTTTT | CASSLDSGSTGELFF
TRBJ1-6 | NA | TRBV10-2 | NA | TGCGCCAGCAGTGAGTCGACCCGGGGACCCCTCCACTTT | CASSESTRGPLHF
TRBJ2-2 | NA | TRBV24-1 | NA | TGTGCCACCAGTGATTCGACCGGCGTTAGCTGGCGAGGCGGGGAGCTGTTTTTT | CATSDSTGVSWRGGELFF
TRBJ2-4 | NA | TRBV5-6 | many | TGTGCCAGCAGCTTGTGGGGAAACATTCAGTACTTC | CASSLWGNIQYF
TRBJ1-2 | NA | TRBV9 | few | TGTGCCAGCAGCGTGGACCGCTATGGCTACACCTTC | CASSVDRYGYTF
TRBJ2-2 | TRBD1 | TRBV5-1 | many | TGCGCCAGCAGCTTGGGACAGGGTCCCGGCGCCGGGGAGCTGTTTTTT | CASSLGQGPGAGELFF
TRBJ1-2 | TRBD1 | TRBV6-1 | few | TGTGCCAGCAGTGAACGCTGGACAGGCGAATACGGCTACACCTTC | CASSERWTGEYGYTF
TRBJ2-2 | TRBD2 | TRBV12-3/TRBV12-4 | NA | TGTGCCAGCCGGACTAGCGGCGTCCTCACCGGGGAGCTGTTTTTT | CASRTSGVLTGELFF